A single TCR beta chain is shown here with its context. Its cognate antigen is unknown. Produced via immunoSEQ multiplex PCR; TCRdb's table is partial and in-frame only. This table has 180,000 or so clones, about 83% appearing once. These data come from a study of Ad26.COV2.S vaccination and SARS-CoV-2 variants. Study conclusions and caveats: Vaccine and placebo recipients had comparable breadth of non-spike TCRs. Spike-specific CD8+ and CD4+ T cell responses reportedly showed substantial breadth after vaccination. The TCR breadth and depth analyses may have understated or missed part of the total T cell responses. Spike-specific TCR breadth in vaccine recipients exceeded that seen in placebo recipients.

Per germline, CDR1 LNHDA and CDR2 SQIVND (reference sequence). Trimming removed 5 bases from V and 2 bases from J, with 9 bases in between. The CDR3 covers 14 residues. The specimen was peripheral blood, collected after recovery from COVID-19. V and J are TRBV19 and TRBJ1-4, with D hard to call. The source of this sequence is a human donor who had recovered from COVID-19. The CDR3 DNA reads TGTGCCAGTAGTTCAGAGTTTACTAATGAAAAACTGTTTTTT. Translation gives CASSSEFTNEKLFF.